This TCR beta chain was found in a study of cytomegalovirus exposure and HLA in healthy donors. General study results and limits: It was approximately 160 TCR beta chains that were listed as cytomegalovirus-associated.

This CDR3 has 14 residues. Trimming stripped 5 bases from V and 3 bases from J, with 14 bases between. Looked up from germline, CDR1 is SGHTA and CDR2 is FQGNSA. On this clone itself: What it recognizes is unknown.

It was with 60 Vbeta and 13 Jbeta primers that the PCR ran. The repertoire was sequenced with immunoSEQ multiplex PCR; TCRdb's copy has only in-frame clones and lacks some. Seen here are 150,000 to 200,000 clones, roughly 80% observed once, and the top ten hold around 1.4%. This clonotype was obtained from a girl aged 10-17 years in good health and CMV-seropositive. V is TRBV7-2 and J is TRBJ2-7, with TRBD1 as a possible D gene (6 bases). Material for sequencing was PBMCs. Written as DNA, the CDR3 is TGTGCCAGCAGCACCAGGGGTACCGTCTACGAGCAGTACTTC. Protein sequence: CASSTRGTVYEQYF.